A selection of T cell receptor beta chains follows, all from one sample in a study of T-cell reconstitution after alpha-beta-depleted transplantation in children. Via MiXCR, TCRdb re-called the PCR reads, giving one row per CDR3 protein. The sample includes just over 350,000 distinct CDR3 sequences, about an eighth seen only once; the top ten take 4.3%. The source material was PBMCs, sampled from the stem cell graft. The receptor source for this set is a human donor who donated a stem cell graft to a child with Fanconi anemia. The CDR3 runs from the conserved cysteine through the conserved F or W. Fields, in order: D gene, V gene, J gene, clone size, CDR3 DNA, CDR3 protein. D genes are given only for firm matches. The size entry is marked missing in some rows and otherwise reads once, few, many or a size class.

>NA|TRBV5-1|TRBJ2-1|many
TGCGCCAGCAGCTTGATCCCGGGGGGCCCAGACAATGAGCAGTTCTTC
CASSLIPGGPDNEQFF
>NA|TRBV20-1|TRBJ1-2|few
TGCAGTGCTGTCCCCATGTGGGGAGCCAATGACTATGGCTACACCTTC
CSAVPMWGANDYGYTF
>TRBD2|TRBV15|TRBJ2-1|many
TGTGCCACCAGCAGAGATAGAGGTAGCGGGGACGAGCAGTTCTTC
CATSRDRGSGDEQFF
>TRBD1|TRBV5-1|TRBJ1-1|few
TGCGCCAGCAGCTTTAAGCCGGGACAGATAAACACTGAAGCTTTCTTT
CASSFKPGQINTEAFF
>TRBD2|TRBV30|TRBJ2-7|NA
TGTGCCTGGGGGGAGGGAGAGAGCTACGAGCAGTACTTC
CAWGEGESYEQYF
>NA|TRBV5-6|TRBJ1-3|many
TGTGCCAGCAGCTTGGGGAGGGCTGGAAACACCATATATTTT
CASSLGRAGNTIYF
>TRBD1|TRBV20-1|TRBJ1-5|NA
TGCAGTGCTACAACCGGGACAGAGTATCAGCCCCAGCATTTT
CSATTGTEYQPQHF
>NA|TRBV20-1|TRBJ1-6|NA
TGCAGTGCCTTAGGGGAAGGGTTATCACCCCTCCACTTT
CSALGEGLSPLHF
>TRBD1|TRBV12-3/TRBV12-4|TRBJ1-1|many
TGTGCCAGCAGTCAAACAATTACCCGGGACAGGGCGGGAGGAAGCACTGAAGCTTTCTTT
CASSQTITRDRAGGSTEAFF
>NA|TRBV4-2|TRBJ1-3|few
TGTGCCAGCAGCTCACAGTCATACTCTGGAAACACCATATATTTT
CASSSQSYSGNTIYF
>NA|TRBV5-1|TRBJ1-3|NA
TGCGCCAGCAGCCGCACCCTGACAGGCTCTGGAAACACCATATATTTT
CASSRTLTGSGNTIYF
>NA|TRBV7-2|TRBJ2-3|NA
TGTGCCAGCAGCTTAGTGCCCTGGACCGGCACAGATACGCAGTATTTT
CASSLVPWTGTDTQYF
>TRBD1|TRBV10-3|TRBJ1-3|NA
TGTGCCATCAGTGAGCCCCGGGACAGCTCTGGAAACACCATATATTTT
CAISEPRDSSGNTIYF
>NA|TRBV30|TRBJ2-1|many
TGTGCCTGGAGTGGCTTCTTGAATGAGCAGTTCTTC
CAWSGFLNEQFF
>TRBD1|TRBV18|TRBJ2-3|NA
TGTGCCAGCTCACCACCCAGGGGGTTCACAGATACGCAGTATTTT
CASSPPRGFTDTQYF
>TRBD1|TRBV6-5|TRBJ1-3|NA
TGTGCCAGCAGTTCCGGGACAGGGAGTGGAAACACCATATATTTT
CASSSGTGSGNTIYF